This record covers a single T cell receptor (beta chain). What it binds is not known. A read error may account for a junction end that differs from germline. This specimen belongs to a study of T cells in Graves' hyperthyroidism and ophthalmopathy. Stable Graves' hyperthyroidism meant no ophthalmopathy progression within 18 months. General study results and limits: Ophthalmopathy was predicted by the model a median of 6.5 months ahead of onset. Most expanded thyroid clonotypes above 0.001 recurred in blood. Patients with ophthalmopathy were separated from those with stable hyperthyroidism by a 13 V-J model.

This CDR3 is 16 amino acids long. CDR1 and CDR2 from the germline V gene are PRHDT and FYEKMQ (reference sequence). TCR beta CDR3 sequences were amplified from RNA transcripts. Initially, a first-round RT-PCR of the TCR CDR3 employed the HTBI primer set. TCRdb called the multiplex PCR reads again in MiXCR, with one record for every CDR3 protein. The data contain 700,000 or so distinct CDR3 sequences, over 15% of them seen just once; the ten biggest clones take up around 7.7%. Sequenced material: blood. This clonotype was sampled from a man aged 18 to 29 with Graves' hyperthyroidism. This sequence joins TRBV13 and TRBJ2-2, with TRBD2 as a possible D gene (5 bases). The CDR3 DNA sequence: TGTGCCAGCAGCTTATTAAAGGGCGCGAACACCGGGAAGCTGTTTTTT. Translation gives CASSLLKGANTGKLFF.